Shown below are 32 T cell receptor beta chains from a single sample sequenced in a study of vaccination effects on CD4 cells after COVID-19. Under the ViraFEST assay, PBMC were stimulated with viral peptide pools so that antigen-specific CD4+ T cells expanded. Sequencing was performed afterwards. Subsequent to approximately 11 days of culture, CD4+ T cells were isolated. None of these healthy vaccinees had been infected with SARS-CoV-2 before vaccination. Sequencing was performed with immunoSEQ multiplex PCR; in TCRdb, only in-frame clones are kept and a portion is missing. The sample contains roughly 67,000 clones, around 76% of which appear only once. No antigens are known for them. Sequenced here: CD4+ T cells from PBMCs cultured with SARS-CoV-2 spike peptides, sampled before COVID-19 vaccination. These receptors were collected from a human donor who received a COVID-19 vaccine.

CDR3 nucleotides: TGTGCCAGCAGTTCCCAACGACTAGCGAGGACCCAGTACTTC. This gives the protein CASSSQRLARTQYF. This chain uses TRBV28 with TRBJ2-5; 8 nucleotides agree with TRBD2. Germline values: CDR1 MDHEN, CDR2 SYDVKM. This CDR3 is built from 14 residues. After removal of 4 bases from V and 7 bases from J, the junction contained 8 bases not matched to a gene.

The V and J genes are TRBV19 and TRBJ1-6, with D possibly TRBD1 on 5 matching bases. The CDR3 runs 16 residues. The germline V and J ends were trimmed by 4 bases and 7 bases, with 17 bases remaining between them. CDR1 is LNHDA, CDR2 SQIVND, per germline (reference sequence). CDR3 amino acids: CASSNKPGRSNSPLHF. Written as DNA, the CDR3 is TGTGCCAGTAGTAATAAGCCGGGACGGAGCAATTCACCCCTCCACTTT.

The chain links TRBV2 to TRBJ2-1, with TRBD2 matching 10 bases. CDR3 size: 15 residues. The V gene end was trimmed by 7 bases and the J gene end by 6 bases; junction bases not matched to a gene: 9. The germline V gene encodes CDR1 SNHLY and CDR2 FYNNEI. CDR3 bases: TGTGCCAGCATTCCGCAAGGACTAGCGGTCAATGAGCAGTTCTTC. As protein: CASIPQGLAVNEQFF.

The chain joins TRBV2 to TRBJ2-1; 10 bases fit TRBD2. The CDR3 is made up of 18 amino acids. The V and J ends lost 4 bases and 2 bases, in that order; junction bases with no gene match: 11. The germline gives CDR1 SNHLY, CDR2 FYNNEI. The CDR3, as DNA: TGTGCCAGCAGTGTGGGGCTAGCGGGGGTAACAACCTACAATGAGCAGTTCTTC. As protein: CASSVGLAGVTTYNEQFF.

The chain recombines TRBV18 with TRBJ2-7; tentatively, D is TRBD1 (6 bases). Germline V gene data show CDR1 as KGHSH and CDR2 as LQKENI. This CDR3 has 14 amino acids. Trimming cost V 2 bases and J 6 bases, with 14 bases left between them. The CDR3 coding sequence is TGTGCCAGCTCACCAGGACAGCCTCGCCGCGAGCAGTACGTC. The encoded protein is CASSPGQPRREQYV.

The chain is built from TRBV4-1 and TRBJ1-5; D is unclear. The germline V gene encodes CDR1 MGHRA and CDR2 YSYEKL. V was shortened by 1 base and J by 3 bases, with 7 bases between the two germline ends. This CDR3 has 14 amino acids. The CDR3 DNA sequence: TGCGCCAGCAGCCAAGTAACCCCCAATCAGCCCCAGCATTTT. It encodes CASSQVTPNQPQHF.

This rearrangement joins TRBV2 to TRBJ2-5; 7 positions agree with TRBD1. Trimming cost V 1 base and J 4 bases; bases outside gene matches: 3. This CDR3 spans 14 amino acids. Germline lookup yields CDR1 SNHLY and CDR2 FYNNEI. The CDR3 spells CASSEGQGVETQYF. The CDR3 DNA reads TGTGCCAGCAGTGAAGGGCAGGGGGTAGAGACCCAGTACTTC.

The chain has TRBV20-1 and TRBJ2-5; no reliable D call. V lost 5 bases and J lost 1, with 5 bases in between. This CDR3 is built from 11 residues. In germline, CDR1 is DFQATT, CDR2 SNEGSKA (reference sequence). The CDR3 sequence: CSALSQETQYF. CDR3 nucleotide sequence: TGCAGTGCTCTAAGCCAAGAGACCCAGTACTTC.

J is TRBJ2-2 and V is TRBV14, with 13 bases lining up with TRBD2. V dropped 3 bases and J dropped 6; count of bases not matched to a gene: 7. Germline V lookup: CDR1 SGHDN, CDR2 FVKESK. CDR3 size: 17 residues. CDR3 nucleotides: TGTGCCAGCAGCCAGGGACTAGCGGGGCTCGGCGCCGGGGAGCTGTTTTTT. Its protein is CASSQGLAGLGAGELFF.

The V and J genes are TRBV7-2 and TRBJ2-7; D unclear. The CDR3 has 13 amino acids. V was shortened by 2 bases and J by 5 bases, with 10 bases between the two germline ends. Germline V gene data show CDR1 as SGHTA and CDR2 as FQGNSA. The CDR3 DNA sequence: TGTGCCAGCAGCTTACTGTTTTCGCACGAGCAGTACGTC. This gives the protein CASSLLFSHEQYV.

This chain links TRBV15 with TRBJ2-4; TRBD1 aligns across 8 bases. V was pared by 5 bases and J by 3 bases, with 9 bases of the junction left unmatched. The germline gives CDR1 LNHNV, CDR2 YYDKDF (reference sequence). The CDR3 is 16 amino acids. The CDR3 protein is CATSQDRGQVKNIQYF. The CDR3 region has the DNA TGTGCCACCAGCCAAGACAGGGGACAAGTCAAAAACATTCAGTACTTC.

This chain uses TRBV7-3 with TRBJ2-3; D unresolved. This CDR3 is built from 13 residues. The V gene lost 2 bases and the J gene lost 5 bases, with 8 bases spanning the gap. From germline, CDR1 is SGHTA and CDR2 FQGTGA. As DNA, the CDR3 is TGTGCCAGCAGCTTACAGGCGGTAGATACGCAGTATTTT. Encoded protein: CASSLQAVDTQYF. Full variable domain (remainder filled in from reference TRBV7-3 and TRBJ2-3): GAGVSQTPSNKVTEKGKYVELRCDPISGHTALYWYRQSLGQGPEFLIYFQGTGAADDSGLPNDRFFAVRPEGSVSTLKIQRTERGDSAVYLCASSLQAVDTQYFGPGTRLTVL.

This chain links TRBV5-7 with TRBJ1-3; 9 nucleotides line up with TRBD1. TRBV5-7 carries the ORF label, with uncertain function. The CDR3 runs 16 residues. The junction had 7 bases not matched to a gene; V was cut back by 3 bases and J by 3 bases. The CDR3 DNA reads TGTGCCAGCAGCTCACAGGGGGCCCTTAGTGGAAACACCATATATTTT. Its translation: CASSSQGALSGNTIYF.

The gene calls are TRBV19 and TRBJ2-2, with no clear D. The CDR3 loop spans 15 amino acids. Germline V gene data show CDR1 as LNHDA and CDR2 as SQIVND (reference sequence). The V and J ends lost 1 base and 5 bases respectively, with 11 bases between them. The CDR3 bases are TGTGCCAGTAGTATAGCCAGAACTGGAACCGGGGAGCTGTTTTTT. Its translation is CASSIARTGTGELFF.

V usage is TRBV18 and J usage is TRBJ1-2, with 7 positions matching TRBD1. Trimming at V came to 5 bases and at J to 7 bases, leaving 13 bases not matched to a gene. This CDR3 spans 15 amino acids. In germline, CDR1 is KGHSH, CDR2 LQKENI. The CDR3 DNA sequence: TGTGCCAGCTCAGAATCAGGGGGGCCTTCGATTGGCTACACCTTC. Protein product: CASSESGGPSIGYTF.

This chain links TRBV7-2 with TRBJ1-1, with 7 bases fitting TRBD1. The CDR3 spans 15 residues. Trimming took 3 bases from V and 3 from J; bases not matched to a gene: 7. CDR1 is SGHTA and CDR2 is FQGNSA in the germline V gene. CDR3 coding DNA: TGTGCCAGCAGCTTCAGGGCAGGGGGAGACACTGAAGCTTTCTTT. Its translation: CASSFRAGGDTEAFF.

In this sample, this clone turned up a few times. The chain couples TRBV6-5 to TRBJ1-6, with unresolved D. CDR1 MNHEY and CDR2 SVGAGI come from the germline V gene. The CDR3 has 13 residues. V lost 6 bases to trimming and J lost 5 bases, with 8 bases between them. CDR3 amino acids: CASRPPHNSPLHF. The DNA of the CDR3 is TGTGCCAGCAGACCTCCTCATAATTCACCCCTCCACTTT.

The rearrangement links TRBV28 to TRBJ1-6; the match to TRBD1 covers 7 bases. The junction had 6 bases not matched to a gene; V was cut back by 5 bases and J by 5 bases. The germline V gene encodes CDR1 MDHEN and CDR2 SYDVKM. The CDR3 has 15 amino acids. CDR3 coding DNA: TGTGCCAGCAGTCGATCAGGGGGTAATAATTCACCCCTCCACTTT. It specifies CASSRSGGNNSPLHF.

The chain is built from TRBV2 and TRBJ2-7; D unresolved. The CDR3 is 13 residues long. CDR1 is SNHLY, CDR2 FYNNEI, per germline. The V end lost 4 bases, the J end lost 2 bases, and 9 bases lay between the germline ends. The CDR3 DNA reads as TGTGCCAGCAGTGTGTACGTAACCTACGAGCAGTACGTC. Translation gives CASSVYVTYEQYV.

This clone was seen once. The V gene is TRBV9, the J gene TRBJ1-3; no reliable D call. V lost 1 base to trimming and J lost 8 bases, with 10 bases between them. The CDR3 has 13 amino acids. Germline values: CDR1 SGDLS, CDR2 YYNGEE. The CDR3 reads CASSVSLGDTIYF. The CDR3 DNA reads TGTGCCAGCAGCGTAAGTTTAGGTGACACCATATATTTT.

The chain links TRBV6-6 to TRBJ1-6; D is possibly TRBD1 (5 bases). V gave up 7 bases and J gave up 9 bases, with 7 bases separating them. The CDR3 runs 11 residues. Germline V gives CDR1 MNHNY, CDR2 SVGAGI (reference sequence). As DNA, the CDR3 is TGTGCCAGCACCGACAGTTCACCCCTCCACTTT. This gives the protein CASTDSSPLHF.

The rearrangement joins TRBV5-4 to TRBJ1-4; perhaps TRBD1 as D (6 bases). V shed 0 bases and J shed 8 bases, with 11 bases lying between them. Germline CDR1 and CDR2: SGHNT and YYREEE (reference sequence). The CDR3 spans 14 residues. This CDR3 is CASSLGGGNEKLFF. The CDR3 DNA follows: TGTGCCAGCAGCTTGGGAGGGGGGAACGAAAAACTGTTTTTT.

This clone came up a few times. This sequence joins TRBV19 and TRBJ1-1; D might be TRBD1 (5 bases). Trimming removed 10 bases at V and 0 bases at J, with 12 bases between. The CDR3 totals 13 residues. The germline V gene encodes CDR1 LNHDA and CDR2 SQIVND (reference sequence). CDR3 sequence (DNA): TGTGCCACCACGTCGGACATGAACACTGAAGCTTTCTTT. Translation gives CATTSDMNTEAFF.

V is TRBV6-6 and J is TRBJ1-2; D may be TRBD1 (5 bases). From germline, CDR1 is MNHNY and CDR2 SVGAGI (reference sequence). The CDR3 consists of 17 residues. V shed 5 bases and J shed 3 bases, with 22 bases lying between them. This CDR3 reads CASSPDSYGGKDYGYTF. The DNA of the CDR3 is TGTGCCAGCAGTCCCGACAGTTATGGTGGGAAAGACTATGGCTACACCTTC.

The chain couples TRBV25-1 to TRBJ1-6, with 10 bases identical to TRBD1. The CDR3 runs 17 residues. V lost 4 bases and J lost 9; bases outside the gene matches: 12. Germline V CDR1 and CDR2: MGHDK, SYGVNS. CDR3 sequence (DNA): TGTGCCAGCAGTGTAGACAGGGGGCCGGGGTATGCTTCACCCCTCCACTTT. It encodes CASSVDRGPGYASPLHF.

This clone was counted once. V gene TRBV7-6 combines with J gene TRBJ2-1; no reliable D call. V gave up 2 bases and J gave up 12 bases, with 14 bases separating them. Germline assignment: CDR1 SGHVS and CDR2 FNYEAQ. The CDR3 is 13 amino acids. The CDR3 reads CASSLRLLRPQFF. CDR3 nucleotides: TGTGCCAGCAGCTTAAGGTTGCTACGTCCGCAGTTCTTC.

V and J are TRBV7-2 and TRBJ2-5; the match to TRBD1 covers 7 bases. This CDR3 is 14 amino acids long. After removal of 5 bases from V and 5 bases from J, the junction contained 8 bases not matched to a gene. Germline V gene sequence: CDR1 SGHTA, CDR2 FQGNSA. CDR3 coding DNA: TGTGCCAGCAGCCGGGACAGCTCACTGGAGACCCAGTACTTC. It translates to CASSRDSSLETQYF.

The chain carries TRBV5-1 and TRBJ2-5; 7 bases fit TRBD2. Per the germline V gene, CDR1 is SGHRS and CDR2 is YFSETQ. With 0 bases clipped from V and 5 bases from J, the junction kept 10 bases outside the gene matches. The CDR3 sequence is 16 residues long. The CDR3 is CASSLAGGLGRETQYF. The DNA of the CDR3 is TGCGCCAGCAGCTTGGCCGGGGGACTCGGGAGGGAGACCCAGTACTTC.

The chain is built from TRBV7-2 and TRBJ2-3, with TRBD2 matching 11 bases. Losses at the gene ends were 3 bases for V and 4 bases for J; bases not matched to a gene: 3. From germline, CDR1 is SGHTA and CDR2 FQGNSA. The CDR3 contains 15 residues. DNA of the CDR3: TGTGCCAGCAGCTTGGGACTAGCGGACCCAGATACGCAGTATTTT. Amino acid sequence: CASSLGLADPDTQYF.

The chain combines TRBV7-9 with TRBJ1-4; D unresolved. Germline lookup yields CDR1 SEHNR and CDR2 FQNEAQ (reference sequence). Deletions cut 5 bases from V and 5 bases from J, with 18 bases between. This CDR3 contains 16 residues. DNA for the CDR3: TGTGCCAGCAGCGCTGGTTACAGCGACTTAAATGAAAAACTGTTTTTT. Protein product: CASSAGYSDLNEKLFF.

The rearrangement links TRBV5-1 to TRBJ1-5; a possible D gene is TRBD1 (6 bases). Germline V lookup: CDR1 SGHRS, CDR2 YFSETQ. The ends were cut back, 3 bases at V and 3 bases at J, with 10 bases in the middle. The CDR3 spans 14 residues. Here the CDR3 DNA reads TGCGCCAGCAGCTCCGGACAGCCCAATCAGCCCCAGCATTTT. Translated, it gives CASSSGQPNQPQHF. Using reference TRBV5-1 and TRBJ1-5 for the parts outside the CDR3, the full variable domain is KAGVTQTPRYLIKTRGQQVTLSCSPISGHRSVSWYQQTPGQGLQFLFEYFSETQRNKGNFPGRFSGRQFSNSRSEMNVSTLELGDSALYLCASSSGQPNQPQHFGDGTRLSIL.

This sequence joins TRBV7-9 and TRBJ1-4, with 8 bases lining up with TRBD1. V shed 6 bases and J 8 bases; nucleotides not matched to a gene: 11. The CDR3 length is 15 residues. From germline, CDR1 is SEHNR and CDR2 FQNEAQ (reference sequence). CDR3 DNA: TGTGCCAGCAGTATCCCCAGGGGGCGGTCGGAAAAACTGTTTTTT. Protein: CASSIPRGRSEKLFF.